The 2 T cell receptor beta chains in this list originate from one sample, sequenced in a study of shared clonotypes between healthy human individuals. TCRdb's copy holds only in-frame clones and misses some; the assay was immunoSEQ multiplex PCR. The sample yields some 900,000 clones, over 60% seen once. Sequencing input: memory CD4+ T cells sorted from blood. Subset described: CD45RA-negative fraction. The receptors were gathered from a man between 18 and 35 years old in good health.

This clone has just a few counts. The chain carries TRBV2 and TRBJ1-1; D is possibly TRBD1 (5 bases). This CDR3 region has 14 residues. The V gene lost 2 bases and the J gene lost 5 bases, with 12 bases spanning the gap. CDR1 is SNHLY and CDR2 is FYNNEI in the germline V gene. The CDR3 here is CASSEKERGTEAFF. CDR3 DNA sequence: TGTGCCAGCAGTGAAAAGGAAAGGGGAACTGAAGCTTTCTTT.

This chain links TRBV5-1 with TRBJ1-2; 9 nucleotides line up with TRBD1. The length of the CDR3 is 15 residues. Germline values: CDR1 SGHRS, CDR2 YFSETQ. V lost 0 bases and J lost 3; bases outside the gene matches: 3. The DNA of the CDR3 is TGCGCCAGCAGCTTGGAGACAGGGGGAGACTATGGCTACACCTTC. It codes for CASSLETGGDYGYTF.